This entry lists 32 T cell receptor beta chains sequenced from one sample in a study of blood T cell repertoires in COVID-19. Repertoires were generated with immunoSEQ multiplex PCR, while TCRdb's copy carries only in-frame clones and drops some. This table holds 200,000 to 300,000 clones, around 81% found once. Sequences were obtained from peripheral blood. These receptors all come from a woman older than 75 with COVID-19, enrolled during active disease.

The V and J genes are TRBV2 and TRBJ1-2; the match to TRBD1 covers 8 bases. With 4 bases clipped from V and 10 bases from J, the junction kept 8 bases outside the gene matches. This CDR3 has 13 residues. Germline CDR1 and CDR2: SNHLY and FYNNEI. The CDR3 DNA reads as TGTGCCAGCAGTGCCCAGGGGGCGGAATCCTACACCTTC. This sequence encodes CASSAQGAESYTF. Full variable domain (missing parts from reference TRBV2 and TRBJ1-2): EPEVTQTPSHQVTQMGQEVILRCVPISNHLYFYWYRQILGQKVEFLVSFYNNEISEKSEIFDDQFSVERPDGSNFTLKIRSTKLEDSAMYFCASSAQGAESYTFGSGTRLTVV.

This clone was recorded only once. The genes are TRBV18 and TRBJ2-7; no definite D call. Trimming pared 0 bases from V and 6 bases from J, leaving 9 bases between. The CDR3 is made up of 13 amino acids. Germline-derived CDR1 and CDR2 are KGHSH and LQKENI. The CDR3 spells CASSPPQAAEQYF. The CDR3 DNA is TGTGCCAGCTCACCACCGCAGGCTGCCGAGCAGTACTTC.

This chain links TRBV6-5 with TRBJ1-5, with D tentatively TRBD1 (6 bases). CDR1 and CDR2 (germline): MNHEY, SVGAGI. CDR3 size: 13 residues. The V and J ends lost 8 bases and 7 bases respectively, with 15 bases between them. The CDR3 DNA follows: TGTGCCAGCCGGTCAGGGGAGGGACAGCCCCAGCATTTT. Its protein is CASRSGEGQPQHF.

The chain uses TRBV30 and TRBJ1-5; tentative D call: TRBD1 (6 bases). Germline CDR1 GTSNPN, CDR2 SVGIG (reference sequence). Between the trimmed V and J ends, which lost 4 bases and 1 base, there was a span of 14 bases. The CDR3 consists of 15 residues. CDR3: CAWTSSRGSNQPQHF. The CDR3 nucleotides are TGTGCCTGGACCTCCAGCAGGGGAAGCAATCAGCCCCAGCATTTT. The whole variable domain, filled in from reference TRBV30 and TRBJ1-5, reads SQTIHQWPATLVQPVGSPLSLECTVEGTSNPNLYWYRQAAGRGLQLLFYSVGIGQISSEVPQNLSASRPQDRQFILSSKKLLLSDSGFYLCAWTSSRGSNQPQHFGDGTRLSIL.

V gene TRBV7-3 combines with J gene TRBJ2-7, with 9 bases identical to TRBD1. After removal of 5 bases from V and 0 bases from J, the junction contained 2 bases not matched to a gene. CDR3 length equals 14 residues. CDR1 and CDR2 (germline): SGHTA, FQGTGA. The CDR3 protein is CASSPQGASYEQYF. In nucleotides, the CDR3 is TGTGCCAGCAGCCCACAGGGGGCCTCCTACGAGCAGTACTTC.

This clone has a single count. The genes are TRBV11-1 and TRBJ2-6; a possible D gene is TRBD1 (6 bases). The CDR3 is 15 amino acids. Germline CDR1 SGHAT, CDR2 FQDESV (reference sequence). V lost 5 bases, J lost 4 bases, and 12 bases lay in between. This CDR3 reads CASSPGTFGANVLTF. CDR3 nucleotides: TGTGCCAGCAGCCCCGGGACATTCGGGGCCAACGTCCTGACTTTC. Full variable domain (rest looked up from reference TRBV11-1 and TRBJ2-6): EAEVAQSPRYKITEKSQAVAFWCDPISGHATLYWYRQILGQGPELLVQFQDESVVDDSQLPKDRFSAERLKGVDSTLKIQPAELGDSAMYLCASSPGTFGANVLTFGAGSRLTVL.

The rearrangement links TRBV6-6 to TRBJ2-1, with 7 bases that match TRBD2. CDR1 MNHNY and CDR2 SVGAGI come from the germline V gene (reference sequence). The CDR3 extends over 12 amino acids. J lost 7 bases, V lost 5 bases, and 2 bases had no gene match. As DNA, the CDR3 is TGTGCCAGCAGTATACTAGCGAATGAGCAGTTCTTC. Amino acids: CASSILANEQFF.

V usage is TRBV6-6 and J usage is TRBJ2-1; 8 bases line up with TRBD2. This CDR3 spans 15 amino acids. V was clipped by 4 bases and J by 0 bases; unmatched bases: 2. Germline V gene data show CDR1 as MNHNY and CDR2 as SVGAGI (reference sequence). The CDR3 DNA reads TGTGCCAGCAGTTTAGCGGGAAGCTCCTACAATGAGCAGTTCTTC. Protein product: CASSLAGSSYNEQFF.

CDR3 in amino acids: CASSLARGTGSPLHF. CDR3 bases: TGTGCCAGCAGCTTGGCCAGGGGGACTGGCTCACCCCTCCACTTT. V is TRBV5-4 and J is TRBJ1-6, with 7 bases fitting TRBD1. The germline V gene has CDR1 SGHNT and CDR2 YYREEE (reference sequence). Trimming took 0 bases from V and 10 from J; bases not matched to a gene: 7. This CDR3 is 15 amino acids long.

The chain is built from TRBV19 and TRBJ2-3; 7 positions match TRBD1. This CDR3 has 12 amino acids. Germline loops: CDR1 LNHDA, CDR2 SQIVND (reference sequence). The ends lost 5 bases at V and 6 bases at J; junction bases unmatched: 2. The CDR3 DNA reads as TGTGCCAGTAGTGTACAGGGGGATACGCAGTATTTT. It codes for CASSVQGDTQYF.

A word on this clone: At one of its ends the junction is not consistent with the germline gene, which may arise from a read error. This chain joins TRBV11-3 and TRBJ1-1; D perhaps matches TRBD1 (5 bases). The length of the CDR3 is 11 residues. Germline values: CDR1 SGHNT, CDR2 YENEEA. The CDR3 nucleotides read TGTGCCAGCAGGGGGCCGCGCCCTTCTCTATTT. Translated, it gives CASRGPRPSLF.

The chain has TRBV3-1 (or the pseudogene TRBV3-2) and TRBJ1-6, with D hard to call. CDR3 length: 19 residues. V was trimmed by 8 bases and J by 0 bases, leaving 23 bases between them. Germline CDR1 is LGHDT and CDR2 is YNNKEL (reference sequence). The CDR3 here is CASLEKVPSFNSYNSPLHF. The CDR3 DNA reads TGTGCCAGCTTGGAGAAGGTTCCTTCCTTTAACTCCTATAATTCACCCCTCCACTTT.

The V call is TRBV7-2, the J call TRBJ2-7; perhaps TRBD1 as D (6 bases). The V end was cut by 3 bases, the J end by 1 base, with 7 bases between. The CDR3 has 13 amino acids. Germline lookup yields CDR1 SGHTA and CDR2 FQGNSA. The CDR3 nucleotides are TGTGCCAGCAGCTTGGACAGTTCCTACGAGCAGTACTTC. This translates into CASSLDSSYEQYF.

This CDR3 is CASSSDLLSGGLTSTDTQYF. The CDR3, as DNA: TGTGCCAGCAGCTCAGACCTCCTTAGCGGGGGCCTCACTAGCACAGATACGCAGTATTTT. The gene calls are TRBV9 and TRBJ2-3; TRBD2 aligns across 9 bases. The length of the CDR3 is 20 residues. Germline loops: CDR1 SGDLS, CDR2 YYNGEE. With V trimmed by 4 bases and J by 0 bases, 18 bases remained unmatched.

The chain employs TRBV28 and TRBJ2-1; TRBD2 aligns across 10 bases. Germline V gives CDR1 MDHEN, CDR2 SYDVKM. With 4 bases clipped from V and 0 bases from J, the junction kept 6 bases outside the gene matches. The CDR3 is made up of 17 amino acids. The CDR3 coding sequence is TGTGCCAGCAGTTCCGCTAGCGGGGGCCGCTCCTACAATGAGCAGTTCTTC. Translated: CASSSASGGRSYNEQFF.

This chain joins TRBV30 and TRBJ2-7; TRBD2 matches at 9 bases. CDR1 GTSNPN and CDR2 SVGIG come from the germline V gene (reference sequence). The CDR3 sequence is 13 residues long. Trimming cost V 2 bases and J 4 bases; bases outside gene matches: 3. DNA for the CDR3: TGTGCCTGGAGTTTAGCGGGAGCTTACGAGCAGTACTTC. Translation: CAWSLAGAYEQYF.

The rearrangement uses TRBV19 and TRBJ1-1, with 7 bases that match TRBD1. V was clipped by 4 bases and J by 5 bases; unmatched bases: 10. The CDR3 contains 15 residues. Germline CDR1 reads LNHDA; CDR2 reads SQIVND (reference sequence). This CDR3 reads CASSTRQGVQTEAFF. The CDR3 nucleotides are TGTGCCAGTAGTACTCGACAGGGAGTTCAGACTGAAGCTTTCTTT.

The chain is built from TRBV27 and TRBJ1-2, with 7 positions matching TRBD1. Germline values: CDR1 MNHEY, CDR2 SMNVEV (reference sequence). V gave up 0 bases and J gave up 8 bases; unmatched junction bases: 9. CDR3 size: 15 residues. The DNA for the CDR3 is TGTGCCAGCAGTTTATCCACACAGGGGCGGGGAGGCTACACCTTC. It specifies CASSLSTQGRGGYTF.

CDR3 sequence (DNA): TGTGCCAGCAGCCCCCGCTGGGACACCTGGAGTGGCTACACCTTC. Translated: CASSPRWDTWSGYTF. V is TRBV7-2 and J is TRBJ1-2; a possible D gene is TRBD1 (6 bases). The CDR3 runs 15 residues. CDR1 and CDR2 from the germline V gene are SGHTA and FQGNSA. Trimming left V 5 bases short and J 7 bases short, with 20 bases between.

The chain uses TRBV7-2 and TRBJ1-2; possible D gene TRBD1, 5 bases. The germline V gene encodes CDR1 SGHTA and CDR2 FQGNSA. Trimming removed 6 bases at V and 6 bases at J, with 17 bases between. The CDR3 is made up of 14 amino acids. The CDR3 loop reads CASSRSRDMNGYTF. The CDR3 DNA reads TGTGCCAGCAGTAGGTCCAGGGATATGAATGGCTACACCTTC.

This clone was picked up many times. This sequence joins TRBV30 and TRBJ1-5; tentatively, D is TRBD1 (6 bases). Trimming took 0 bases from V and 3 from J, leaving 12 bases between them. This CDR3 is 15 amino acids long. CDR1 is GTSNPN and CDR2 is SVGIG in the germline V gene (reference sequence). CDR3 nucleotides: TGTGCCTGGAGTGTACTGGGGGCGTTCAATCAGCCCCAGCATTTT. Its translation is CAWSVLGAFNQPQHF.

This sequence joins TRBV18 and TRBJ1-5; a possible D gene is TRBD1 (6 bases). The V end lost 3 bases, the J end lost 7 bases, and 16 bases lay between the germline ends. CDR1 is KGHSH, CDR2 LQKENI, per germline. The CDR3 length is 15 residues. CDR3 DNA: TGTGCCAGCTCACCCGACTTCGGGGGGGGCCAGCCCCAGCATTTT. It translates to CASSPDFGGGQPQHF. The full variable domain, rest sourced from reference TRBV18 and TRBJ1-5, is NAGVMQNPRHLVRRRGQEARLRCSPMKGHSHVYWYRQLPEEGLKFMVYLQKENIIDESGMPKERFSAEFPKEGPSILRIQQVVRGDSAAYFCASSPDFGGGQPQHFGDGTRLSIL.

This chain connects TRBV5-5 to TRBJ2-5; 10 bases line up with TRBD1. This CDR3 comprises 13 residues. Germline CDR1 is SGHKS and CDR2 is YYEKEE (reference sequence). J gave up 4 bases and V 4 bases, and 1 base lay outside the gene matches. The CDR3 loop is CASSRDRGETQYF. Here the CDR3 DNA reads TGTGCCAGCAGCCGGGACAGGGGAGAGACCCAGTACTTC.

This sequence joins TRBV6-5 and TRBJ1-2, with TRBD1 as a possible D gene (6 bases). This CDR3 has 13 residues. V was trimmed by 6 bases and J by 5 bases, leaving 13 bases between them. Germline CDR1 MNHEY, CDR2 SVGAGI. The CDR3 DNA is TGTGCCAGCAGCCTACGGACAGAGTATGGCTACACCTTC. Translation gives CASSLRTEYGYTF.

This chain uses TRBV30 with TRBJ1-2, with D perhaps TRBD1 (5 bases). Per germline, CDR1 GTSNPN and CDR2 SVGIG (reference sequence). CDR3 size: 12 residues. Trimming removed 4 bases from V and 8 bases from J, with 14 bases in between. The CDR3 spells CAWTQRGWGYTF. DNA for the CDR3: TGTGCCTGGACCCAGCGGGGGTGGGGCTACACCTTC.

The chain has TRBV3-1 (or the pseudogene TRBV3-2) and TRBJ2-2, with D possibly TRBD2 on 7 matching bases. CDR1 and CDR2 from the germline V gene are LGHDT and YNNKEL (reference sequence). The CDR3 length is 16 residues. V was trimmed by 4 bases and J by 5 bases, leaving 17 bases between them. CDR3 sequence (DNA): TGTGCCAGCAGCCGCCTAGGACGGGGGGCTACCGGGGAGCTGTTTTTT. It is translated as CASSRLGRGATGELFF.

The chain joins TRBV10-3 to TRBJ2-5; D is ambiguous. The CDR3 covers 14 residues. The germline gives CDR1 ENHRY, CDR2 SYGVKD. V was pared by 10 bases and J by 2 bases, with 17 bases between. The CDR3 coding sequence is TGTGCCACGCAGTCGACGGGTGAACAAGAGACCCAGTACTTC. This gives the protein CATQSTGEQETQYF.

This clone appeared a few times. The chain recombines TRBV29-1 with TRBJ2-2; D unresolved. Trimming took off 6 bases at V and 6 bases at J, with 20 bases between the two ends. This CDR3 contains 15 residues. Germline values: CDR1 SQVTM, CDR2 ANQGSEA. The CDR3 sequence: CSVRSSSMVPGELFF. The DNA of the CDR3 is TGCAGCGTAAGGAGCTCCTCCATGGTCCCCGGGGAGCTGTTTTTT.

The chain links TRBV7-9 to TRBJ1-2, with 7 nucleotides matching TRBD1. The V gene's germline CDR1 is SEHNR and CDR2 FQNEAQ (reference sequence). V was clipped by 3 bases and J by 4 bases; unmatched bases: 11. The length of the CDR3 is 16 residues. CDR3 nucleotides: TGTGCCAGCAGCTTGGGTTCAGGGGGAGCCATCTATGGCTACACCTTC. The encoded protein is CASSLGSGGAIYGYTF.

Only one count was recorded for this clone. The same CDR3 arises from other DNA sequences in this sample as well. The chain couples TRBV3-1 (or the pseudogene TRBV3-2) to TRBJ1-1, with D uncertain. The CDR3 is made up of 14 amino acids. Germline V gives CDR1 LGHDT, CDR2 YNNKEL (reference sequence). The ends were cut back, 3 bases at V and 1 base at J, with 9 bases in the middle. DNA of the CDR3: TGTGCCAGCAGCCAGCGGGATCGGAACACTGAAGCTTTCTTT. Translated, it gives CASSQRDRNTEAFF.

The V gene is TRBV28, the J gene TRBJ1-6; D gene unclear. The germline V gene encodes CDR1 MDHEN and CDR2 SYDVKM. This CDR3 has 12 amino acids. Trimming cost V 5 bases and J 6 bases, with 5 bases left between them. This CDR3 is CASSLLNSPLHF. The CDR3 DNA follows: TGTGCCAGCAGTCTTCTTAATTCACCCCTCCACTTT.

V and J are TRBV19 and TRBJ2-1; no definite D call. Per germline, CDR1 LNHDA and CDR2 SQIVND (reference sequence). V dropped 0 bases and J dropped 3 bases, with 6 bases sitting between them. The CDR3 loop spans 14 amino acids. The CDR3 DNA reads TGTGCCAGTAGTATAGATGGCTTCTACAATGAGCAGTTCTTC. It codes for CASSIDGFYNEQFF. Combining the CDR3 with reference TRBV19 and TRBJ2-1 gives the whole variable domain DGGITQSPKYLFRKEGQNVTLSCEQNLNHDAMYWYRQDPGQGLRLIYYSQIVNDFQKGDIAEGYSVSREKKESFPLTVTSAQKNPTAFYLCASSIDGFYNEQFFGPGTRLTVL.